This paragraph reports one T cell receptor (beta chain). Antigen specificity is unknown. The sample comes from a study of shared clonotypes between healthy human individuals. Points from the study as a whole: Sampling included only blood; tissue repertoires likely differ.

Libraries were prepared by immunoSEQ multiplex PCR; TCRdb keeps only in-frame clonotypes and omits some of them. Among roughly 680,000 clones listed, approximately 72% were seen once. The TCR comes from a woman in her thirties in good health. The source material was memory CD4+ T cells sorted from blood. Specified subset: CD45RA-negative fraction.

The CDR3 DNA reads TGTGCCAGCAGAGTCGGCAGTAATAGCAATCAGCCCCAGCATTTT. Protein: CASRVGSNSNQPQHF. The chain combines TRBV2 with TRBJ1-5; no reliable D call. The V end lost 6 bases, the J end lost 0 bases, and 12 bases lay between the germline ends. The CDR3 spans 15 residues. Germline V gene data show CDR1 as SNHLY and CDR2 as FYNNEI.